The rows below give T cell receptor beta chains drawn from one sample of a study of vaccination effects on CD4 cells after COVID-19. Profiled with immunoSEQ multiplex PCR; TCRdb holds only in-frame clones, not every one. Altogether about 24,000 clones are present, around 77% being singletons, with the ten largest covering roughly 15%. Their recognized antigens are unknown. Material: CD4+ T cells from PBMCs cultured with SARS-CoV-2 spike peptides, obtained before COVID-19 vaccination. These receptors were collected from a human donor who had a prior SARS-CoV-2 infection. The CDR3 runs from the conserved cysteine through the conserved F or W. Each record gives: V gene, D gene, clone size, J gene, CDR3 protein, CDR3 DNA. The D gene is left open where the match is weak. Size is stated for part of the rows, as once, few or many counts, or as a class when the clone is expanded.

TRBV20-1	TRBD2	few	TRBJ2-1	CSASRPGTNNEQFF	TGCAGTGCTAGTCGCCCCGGGACTAACAATGAGCAGTTCTTC
TRBV5-1	.	.	TRBJ2-4	CASSLAEGPSPPIQYF	TGCGCCAGCAGCTTGGCCGAGGGACCATCCCCGCCAATTCAGTACTTC
TRBV7-9	TRBD1	.	TRBJ2-3	CASSLAYLDRGADTQYF	TGTGCCAGCAGCTTAGCATACTTGGACAGGGGGGCAGATACGCAGTATTTT
TRBV4-2	TRBD2	once	TRBJ2-5	CASSQVEREFRETQYF	TGTGCCAGCAGCCAAGTGGAGCGGGAGTTTCGAGAGACCCAGTACTTC
TRBV2	TRBD1	.	TRBJ2-5	CASSYRDRGSETQYF	TGTGCCAGCAGTTACAGGGACAGGGGTAGTGAGACCCAGTACTTC
TRBV7-8	.	.	TRBJ1-3	CASSAKTRAGNTIYF	TGTGCCAGCAGCGCAAAGACGAGGGCGGGAAACACCATATATTTT
TRBV19	.	.	TRBJ2-7	CASSIRESYEQYF	TGTGCCAGTAGTATTCGTGAATCCTACGAGCAGTACTTC
TRBV5-1	TRBD2	.	TRBJ2-3	CASSLFGGRAGAQYF	TGCGCCAGCAGCTTGTTTGGTGGGAGGGCCGGGGCGCAGTATTTT
TRBV28	.	.	TRBJ2-7	CASSFDVYEQYF	TGTGCCAGCAGTTTTGACGTCTACGAGCAGTACTTC
TRBV2	TRBD1	.	TRBJ1-1	CASSAGQGFAEAFF	TGTGCCAGCAGCGCGGGACAGGGGTTCGCTGAAGCTTTCTTT
TRBV27	TRBD1	few	TRBJ1-1	CASSQGAEAFF	TGTGCCAGCAGTCAGGGGGCTGAAGCTTTCTTT
TRBV7-3	.	.	TRBJ2-1	CASSLTGSEQFF	TGTGCCAGCAGCTTAACGGGCAGCGAGCAGTTCTTC
TRBV5-1	.	.	TRBJ2-4	CASSLVTGYEGSRYF	TGCGCCAGCAGCTTGGTGACGGGGTATGAAGGCTCTCGGTACTTC
TRBV15	.	.	TRBJ2-1	CATSRRDNEQFF	TGTGCCACCAGCAGACGGGATAATGAGCAGTTCTTC
TRBV3-1/TRBV3-2	TRBD1	.	TRBJ1-1	CASSQDRGTAF	TGTGCCAGCAGCCAAGATCGAGGGACAGCCTTT
TRBV5-1	.	.	TRBJ1-1	CASSLSPKGGSPGVTEAFF	TGCGCCAGCAGCTTGTCCCCGAAAGGGGGGTCCCCCGGGGTCACTGAAGCTTTCTTT
TRBV27	.	.	TRBJ2-3	CASSLKGWTTQYF	TGTGCCAGTTCCCTTAAAGGGTGGACTACGCAGTATTTT
TRBV18	.	.	TRBJ1-6	CASSPPATWDKNSPLHF	TGTGCCAGCTCACCACCTGCGACCTGGGACAAAAATTCACCCCTCCACTTT
TRBV19	.	.	TRBJ2-3	CASSIRTSTDTQYF	TGTGCCAGTAGTATTAGAACTAGCACAGATACGCAGTATTTT
TRBV5-1	TRBD1	few	TRBJ1-5	CASSLTGGLDQPQHF	TGCGCCAGCAGCTTAACAGGGGGCCTGGATCAGCCCCAGCATTTT
TRBV5-1	.	.	TRBJ1-2	CASSLESANYGYTF	TGCGCCAGCAGCTTGGAGAGCGCTAACTATGGCTACACCTTC
TRBV5-1	.	.	TRBJ2-7	CASSLALGYEQYF	TGCGCCAGCAGCTTGGCCTTGGGGTACGAGCAGTACTTC
TRBV7-3	.	once	TRBJ2-2	CASSWRASQFEELFF	TGTGCCAGCAGCTGGCGGGCTAGCCAGTTTGAGGAGCTGTTTTTT
TRBV2	.	.	TRBJ2-5	CASKGDQETQYF	TGTGCCAGCAAGGGAGACCAAGAGACCCAGTACTTC
TRBV15	.	.	TRBJ1-3	CATSRGGGLSIGNTIYF	TGTGCCACCAGCAGGGGAGGTGGCTTATCCATTGGAAACACCATATATTTT
TRBV5-8	.	once	TRBJ2-5	CASSPALVLETQYF	TGTGCCAGCAGCCCAGCACTAGTTTTAGAGACCCAGTACTTC
TRBV9	TRBD1	.	TRBJ1-2	CASSPRGTGGYGYTF	TGTGCCAGCAGCCCACGGGGGACAGGGGGCTATGGCTACACCTTC
TRBV5-1	.	.	TRBJ2-3	CASSGDRPDTQYF	TGCGCCAGCAGCGGTGACAGGCCAGATACGCAGTATTTT
TRBV19	.	.	TRBJ2-3	CATTRGFTDTQYF	TGTGCCACAACCCGGGGGTTCACAGATACGCAGTATTTT
TRBV4-3	.	few	TRBJ1-2	CASSQGLREQFNYGYTF	TGCGCCAGCAGCCAAGGATTAAGGGAACAGTTTAACTATGGCTACACCTTC
TRBV27	TRBD1	.	TRBJ1-1	CASSFGQGHTEAFF	TGTGCCAGCAGTTTTGGACAGGGACACACTGAAGCTTTCTTT
TRBV7-2	TRBD2	.	TRBJ2-1	CASSSPPGGGAPHNEQFF	TGTGCCAGCAGCTCTCCCCCGGGCGGGGGGGCTCCCCATAATGAGCAGTTCTTC
TRBV18	TRBD2	.	TRBJ2-7	CASSPTSPLEQYF	TGTGCCAGCTCACCGACTAGCCCTCTCGAGCAGTACTTC
TRBV9	.	.	TRBJ2-1	CASSAYSGDNNEQFF	TGTGCCAGCAGCGCCTACAGCGGGGACAACAATGAGCAGTTCTTC
TRBV24-1	TRBD2	.	TRBJ2-3	CATSDGWASGRAHDTQYF	TGTGCCACCAGTGATGGATGGGCTAGCGGGAGGGCACATGATACGCAGTATTTT
TRBV5-1	.	.	TRBJ1-2	CASSLGQGGYGYTF	TGCGCCAGCAGCTTGGGGCAGGGCGGCTATGGCTACACCTTC
TRBV29-1	.	.	TRBJ1-4	CSVVATNEKLFF	TGCAGCGTTGTTGCAACTAATGAAAAACTGTTTTTT
TRBV7-2	TRBD2	.	TRBJ2-1	CASRGRGEGPGNEQFF	TGTGCCAGCAGGGGACGTGGGGAGGGCCCGGGTAATGAGCAGTTCTTC
TRBV19	.	.	TRBJ1-1	CASTGQMNTEAFF	TGTGCCAGTACAGGTCAGATGAACACTGAAGCTTTCTTT
TRBV6-4	TRBD2	.	TRBJ2-1	CASSRIAGVYYNEQFF	TGTGCCAGCAGTCGCATAGCGGGAGTTTACTACAATGAGCAGTTCTTC
TRBV4-1	TRBD2	.	TRBJ2-3	CASSQDLGLATDTQYF	TGCGCCAGCAGCCAAGATCTGGGACTAGCGACAGATACGCAGTATTTT